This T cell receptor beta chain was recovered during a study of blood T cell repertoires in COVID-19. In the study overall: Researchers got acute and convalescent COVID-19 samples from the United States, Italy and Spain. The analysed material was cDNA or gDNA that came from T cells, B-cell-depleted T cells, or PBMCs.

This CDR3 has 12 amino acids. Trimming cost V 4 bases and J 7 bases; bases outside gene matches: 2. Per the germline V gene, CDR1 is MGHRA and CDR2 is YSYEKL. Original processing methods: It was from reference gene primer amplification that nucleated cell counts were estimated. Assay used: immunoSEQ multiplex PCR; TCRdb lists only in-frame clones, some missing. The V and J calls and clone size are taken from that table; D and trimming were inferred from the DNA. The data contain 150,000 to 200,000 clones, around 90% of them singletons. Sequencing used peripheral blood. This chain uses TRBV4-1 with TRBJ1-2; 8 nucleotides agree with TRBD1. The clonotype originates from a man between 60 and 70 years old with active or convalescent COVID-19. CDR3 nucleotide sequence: TGCGCCAGCAGCCGGACAGGGTTTGGCTACACCTTC. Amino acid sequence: CASSRTGFGYTF.